Listed here is a single TCR beta chain. This clonotype was observed many times. Its recognized antigen is unknown. Base qualities are missing; no much larger clone stands one base away. V is cut by 0 bases and J by 5 bases, and the space between the germline ends is 6 bases. Via the germline V gene, CDR1 is SGHRS and CDR2 YFSETQ. There are 13 amino acids in the CDR3, from cysteine to phenylalanine inclusive. Only CDR3 DNA remains: 39 bases, in frame from the first base. This entry comes from a study of CD8 T cells in ankylosing spondylitis (dated by TCRdb to about 2017). About the investigation overall: The study profiled T cell receptor beta repertoires in healthy donors and ankylosing spondylitis patients to find disease-linked TCR variants. The full study cohort comprised approximately 23 ankylosing spondylitis patients and approximately 100 healthy donors. Samples of peripheral blood were taken, and for ankylosing spondylitis patients, synovial fluid was collected as well.

This sample was sequenced with an Illumina HiSeq 2500. Quantitative 5'-RACE with molecular barcodes was used to prepare TCR beta libraries. On the authors' methods: To identify disease-linked TCR variants, a new computational method was used, one built on a probabilistic model of VDJ rearrangement. TCRdb handled the public reads itself, with Q25 trimming in fastp and clone calling in MiXCR, and kept productive beta chains. Merged by CDR3 protein, the rows form single entries marked with the most common genes and DNA. The V and J calls follow TCRdb's processing rather than the paper's. This sample comprises some 120,000 distinct CDR3 sequences, roughly 6.6% of them detected only once. The ten largest make up 12% of the sample. The paper's findings and limits, for the study overall: According to the report, matched synovial fluid samples from ankylosing spondylitis patients were significantly enriched for the disease-linked clones. Some TCR beta motif variants had previously been reported in synovial fluid and blood of reactive arthritis patients, which suggested common disease-initiation mechanisms. A TCR beta motif made up of several highly homologous amino acid variants appeared to be characteristic of blood from ankylosing spondylitis patients. A CD8+ phenotype was shown by the disease-linked clones, which were found at relatively low frequencies in peripheral blood.

The sequencing input was blood, either unsorted or a sorted T cell fraction (not recorded which). The V and J segments used are TRBV5-1 and TRBJ2-1; there is no confident call for the D gene. The receptor was derived from a male donor with ankylosing spondylitis or in good health (not recorded which). The nucleotides read TGCGCCAGCAGCTTGGGGCACAACAATGAGCAGTTCTTC. Its translation reads: CASSLGHNNEQFF.